Following are 8 T cell receptor beta chains from one sample sequenced in a study of T cells in Graves' hyperthyroidism and ophthalmopathy. Amplified TCR beta CDR3 regions derived from RNA transcripts. With the HTBI primer set, the TCR CDR3 went through a first round of RT-PCR. TCRdb reanalysed the multiplex PCR reads using MiXCR and keeps one entry per CDR3 protein. The sample shows under 350,000 distinct CDR3 sequences, around a sixth of them seen only once. Sequenced sample: blood. The receptors originated from a woman aged 45-65 years with Graves' hyperthyroidism.

The rearrangement joins TRBV12-3 or TRBV12-4 to TRBJ1-5; TRBD1 matches 11 bases. Germline trimming cut 5 bases from V and 7 bases from J; bases unmatched to any gene: 4. This CDR3 is 14 amino acids long. This chain's CDR3 is CASSPRTGGQPQHF. The CDR3 DNA sequence: TGTGCCAGCAGTCCTCGGACAGGGGGCCAGCCCCAGCATTTT.

This clonotype was counted only a few times. The J gene is TRBJ2-5, the V gene TRBV7-2; either TRBD1 or TRBD2 may fit D (5 bases each). The V end lost 5 bases, the J end lost 2 bases, and 30 bases lay between the germline ends. Germline V gene lookup returns CDR1 SGHTA and CDR2 FQGNSA. The CDR3 sequence is 20 residues long. The chain's CDR3 is CASSPGRLRSGGPLQETQYF. The CDR3 DNA is TGTGCCAGCAGCCCGGGACGCTTGCGGTCGGGCGGCCCTCTTCAAGAGACCCAGTACTTC.

The chain combines TRBV28 with TRBJ2-1; TRBD2 aligns across 12 bases. The CDR3 runs to 15 residues. Germline V lookup: CDR1 MDHEN, CDR2 SYDVKM. V lost 5 bases and J lost 9; bases outside the gene matches: 8. The CDR3 nucleotides read TGTGCCAGCAGTACGGATGGACTAGCGGGAATTGAGCAGTTCTTC. Its translation: CASSTDGLAGIEQFF.

This clonotype was detected many times. In DNA, the CDR3 is TGCGCCAGCAGCTTCGACAGCAGCTATGGCTACACCTTC. This translates into CASSFDSSYGYTF. The chain couples TRBV5-1 to TRBJ1-2; a possible D gene is TRBD1 (5 bases). The CDR3 loop spans 13 amino acids. V lost 2 bases and J lost 4, with 9 bases in between. Germline assignment: CDR1 SGHRS and CDR2 YFSETQ.

This rearrangement joins TRBV7-2 to TRBJ1-2; D is perhaps TRBD1 (6 bases). CDR3 length equals 15 residues. V was clipped by 3 bases and J by 4 bases, with 15 bases between them. Germline CDR1 reads SGHTA; CDR2 reads FQGNSA. DNA for the CDR3: TGTGCCAGCAGCTTTACAGGGATCCCGGGCTATGGCTACACCTTC. Translation: CASSFTGIPGYGYTF.

This clonotype was counted many times. The chain uses TRBV7-3 and TRBJ2-3; TRBD2 is a possible D gene (6 bases). Germline V gene sequence: CDR1 SGHTA, CDR2 FQGTGA. Trimming removed 3 bases from V and 1 base from J, with 14 bases in between. The CDR3 extends over 16 amino acids. The CDR3 sequence is CASSFLGGAGTDTQYF. In DNA form, the CDR3 reads TGTGCCAGCAGCTTCCTGGGGGGAGCAGGCACAGATACGCAGTATTTT.

The table lists this clonotype with a few counts. The chain has TRBV19 and TRBJ2-2; no firm D call. There are 12 residues in the CDR3. Germline V gives CDR1 LNHDA, CDR2 SQIVND (reference sequence). Trimming cost V 3 bases and J 6 bases, with 5 bases left between them. CDR3 residues: CASSISAGELFF. CDR3 bases: TGTGCCAGTAGTATTTCGGCCGGGGAGCTGTTTTTT.

This clonotype was found a few times. The rearrangement joins TRBV20-1 to TRBJ1-2, with D uncertain. The V gene's germline CDR1 is DFQATT and CDR2 SNEGSKA (reference sequence). CDR3 length: 13 residues. The V gene lost 1 base and the J gene lost 7 bases, with 13 bases spanning the gap. The DNA for the CDR3 is TGCAGTGCTAGAGTGCAAATGACGGGTGGCTACACCTTC. Translating gives CSARVQMTGGYTF.